Included here is one TCR beta chain sequence, with context. Its antigen remains unidentified. The entry originates in a study of cytomegalovirus exposure and HLA in healthy donors. Study information: HLA-typed donors were the source of tens of millions of unique TCRs, which an early data release held.

Study-level points and caveats: Association of a missense DCLRE1C variant with TCR beta V- and J-gene trimming was reported in a later analysis. There were 150 to 200 TCR beta chains listed as cytomegalovirus-associated. Rare TCR sequences predominated, though certain public TCRs were found in many donors.

The CDR3 is 15 amino acids. The ends lost 3 bases at V and 4 bases at J; junction bases unmatched: 7. The V gene's germline CDR1 is SGHTA and CDR2 FQGNSA. 60 Vbeta and 13 Jbeta primers were used in PCR. The repertoire was sequenced with immunoSEQ multiplex PCR; TCRdb's copy has only in-frame clones and lacks some. This sample's clone table lists around 140,000 clones. The origin of this receptor is a woman aged 40-49 years in good health and CMV-seropositive. The V gene is TRBV7-2, the J gene TRBJ2-7, with 9 nucleotides matching TRBD2. The source material was PBMCs. The CDR3 sequence is CASSLGGGRGYEQYF. CDR3 coding DNA: TGTGCCAGCAGCTTGGGCGGCGGGAGGGGTTACGAGCAGTACTTC.